This TCR beta chain is drawn from a study of molecular identifiers for immune sequencing clone quantification. Points on this clonotype: The junction and the germline gene differ at one end; a read error may be behind it.

TCRdb reanalysed the PCR reads using MiXCR and keeps one entry per CDR3 protein. The sample holds under 650,000 distinct CDR3 sequences, nearly 20% seen once. The CDR3 has 14 amino acids. Germline CDR1 and CDR2: SGHDT and YYEEEE. Sequencing input: naive CD8+ T cells from blood, with Jurkat cell RNA spiked in. The subset here: FACS-sorted CD8+CD4-CCR7+CD45RA+ naive T cells. The chain has TRBV5-6 and TRBJ1-2; 7 positions match TRBD1. The TCR was taken from a human donor in good health. Some libraries in this study had Jurkat cell RNA spiked in. The CDR3 DNA follows: TGTGCCAGCAGCTGGAGGTCGGCAGGGGGTGGCTGCACCTTC. Translating gives CASSWRSAGGGCTF.